These 8 T cell receptor beta chains originate from one sample sequenced in a study of response to subunit inactivated influenza vaccine. In TCRdb, the RT-PCR reads were re-called with MiXCR into one record per CDR3 protein. The profile shows more than 450,000 distinct CDR3 sequences, around 10% of them singletons. The same sample was also used in a study of T cells expressing NK-cell markers. This second study notes: The TCR beta cDNA came from 5'RACE template switching with UMIs.

The sample consisted of PBMCs from blood, taken on the day of vaccination. These receptors were collected from a man between 45 and 60 years old who received an inactivated influenza vaccine.

The V and J genes are TRBV19 and TRBJ2-4; no firm D call. The CDR3 length is 14 residues. Germline CDR1 and CDR2: LNHDA and SQIVND (reference sequence). V gave up 4 bases and J gave up 6 bases, with 13 bases separating them. CDR3 in amino acids: CASSTTYGRNIQYF. CDR3 DNA: TGTGCCAGTAGTACAACTTACGGCAGAAACATTCAGTACTTC.

V usage is TRBV9 and J usage is TRBJ1-1; no clear D. There are 13 residues in the CDR3. Trimming stripped 0 bases from V and 3 bases from J, with 6 bases between. Germline CDR1 reads SGDLS; CDR2 reads YYNGEE. DNA for the CDR3: TGTGCCAGCAGCGTAGAAGGGTACACTGAAGCTTTCTTT. Translation: CASSVEGYTEAFF.

This clonotype was observed a handful of times. The V call is TRBV21-1, the J call TRBJ2-7; the table gives TRBD2 as D, unverified against the DNA. TRBV21-1 constitutes a pseudogene. The CDR3 loop spans 15 amino acids. The CDR3 region is CASSKVRPGGYEQYF. CDR3 nucleotide sequence: TGTGCCAGCAGCAAAGTCAGGCCGGGAGGGTACGAGCAGTACTTC.

The chain combines TRBV29-1 with TRBJ2-4, with no clear D. The CDR3 has 14 amino acids. The ends were cut back, 7 bases at V and 1 base at J, with 14 bases in the middle. The germline V gene has CDR1 SQVTM and CDR2 ANQGSEA. CDR3 DNA sequence: TGCAGCGCCCGCCAGGAAATGGCCAAAAACATTCAGTACTTC. Its protein product is CSARQEMAKNIQYF.

The sample holds a few counts of this clonotype. The chain links TRBV20-1 to TRBJ2-5; perhaps TRBD2 as D (6 bases). Trimming pared 0 bases from V and 2 bases from J, leaving 13 bases between. This CDR3 is 15 amino acids long. The germline V gene has CDR1 DFQATT and CDR2 SNEGSKA (reference sequence). The CDR3 sequence: CSARDARDSQETQYF. CDR3 coding DNA: TGCAGTGCTAGAGACGCCCGGGACTCTCAAGAGACCCAGTACTTC.

This clonotype was seen at least ten times. This chain links TRBV28 with TRBJ2-3; the D gene is possibly TRBD1 (6 bases). V was shortened by 5 bases and J by 0 bases, with 9 bases between the two germline ends. This CDR3 is built from 14 residues. CDR1 and CDR2 (germline): MDHEN, SYDVKM. This CDR3 is CASSGQLSTDTQYF. The CDR3 bases are TGTGCCAGCAGTGGACAGTTGAGCACAGATACGCAGTATTTT.

This clonotype was seen a few times. V gene TRBV20-1 combines with J gene TRBJ2-1; 10 nucleotides match TRBD2. This CDR3 spans 16 amino acids. The germline V gene has CDR1 DFQATT and CDR2 SNEGSKA (reference sequence). V lost 1 base to trimming and J lost 2 bases; unmatched junction nucleotides: 5. The CDR3 nucleotides are TGCAGTGCTAGAGCCCCCGGGACTAGCGCCTACAATGAGCAGTTCTTC. Translated: CSARAPGTSAYNEQFF.

This chain joins TRBV12-3 or TRBV12-4 and TRBJ2-2; D assignment may be TRBD1 or TRBD2 (6 bases each). The V and J ends lost 6 bases and 5 bases respectively, with 19 bases between them. CDR3 length: 16 amino acids. CDR3 sequence (DNA): TGTGCCAGCAGCCTCTGGTTCAGGGGAGGAACCGGGGAGCTGTTTTTT. It specifies CASSLWFRGGTGELFF.